This T cell receptor beta chain was found in a study of shared clonotypes between healthy human individuals. General observations from the study: The authors sampled blood alone, and tissue repertoires likely differ. Represented diversity, genetic and exposure-history alike, was limited by few donors. The study's rarefaction showed incomplete sorted-subset sequencing despite large depth.

The assay was immunoSEQ multiplex PCR, and TCRdb's table has in-frame clones only and misses some. The sample shows about 2.3 million clones, around 90% of them seen only once. The V gene's germline CDR1 is MDHEN and CDR2 SYDVKM. The CDR3 loop spans 13 amino acids. After removal of 8 bases from V and 0 bases from J, the junction contained 4 bases not matched to a gene. As regards this clone: Its antigen is undetermined.

The sample taken for sequencing was naive CD4+ T cells from PBMCs. Subset denoted: CD45RA+ positively selected. V usage is TRBV28 and J usage is TRBJ2-7; 7 bases agree with TRBD1. The sequence derives from a man between 18 and 29 years old in good health. Some clones in this sample may be carry-over from other donors' samples. The DNA for the CDR3 is TGTGCCAGCCGGGACAGCCGCTCCTACGAGCAGTACTTC. This codes for CASRDSRSYEQYF.